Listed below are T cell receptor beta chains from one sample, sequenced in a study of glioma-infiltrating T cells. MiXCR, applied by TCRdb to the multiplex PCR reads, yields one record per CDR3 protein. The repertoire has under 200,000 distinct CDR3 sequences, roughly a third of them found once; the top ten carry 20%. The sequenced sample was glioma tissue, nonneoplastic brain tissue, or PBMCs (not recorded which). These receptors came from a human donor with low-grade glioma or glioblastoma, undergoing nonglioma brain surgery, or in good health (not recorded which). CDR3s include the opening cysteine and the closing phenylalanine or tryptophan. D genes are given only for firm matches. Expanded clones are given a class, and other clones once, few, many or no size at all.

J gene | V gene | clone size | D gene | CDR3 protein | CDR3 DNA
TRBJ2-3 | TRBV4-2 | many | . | CASSQVSTDTQYF | TGTGCCAGCAGCCAAGTTTCTACAGATACGCAGTATTTT
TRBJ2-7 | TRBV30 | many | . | CAWSDPRAFAPYEQYF | TGTGCCTGGAGTGATCCAAGGGCTTTTGCTCCCTACGAGCAGTACTTC
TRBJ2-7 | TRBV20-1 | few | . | CSARALAKKNEQYF | TGCAGTGCTAGAGCCCTGGCCAAAAAGAACGAGCAGTACTTC
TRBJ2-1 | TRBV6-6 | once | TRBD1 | CASSYSRQGSEQFF | TGTGCCAGCAGTTACTCGAGACAGGGGAGTGAGCAGTTCTTC
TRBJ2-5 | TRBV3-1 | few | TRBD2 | CASSQGLAGGLGETQYF | TGTGCCAGCAGCCAAGGACTAGCGGGAGGGCTGGGTGAGACCCAGTACTTC
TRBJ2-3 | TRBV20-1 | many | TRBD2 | CSARDAGGPGDTQYF | TGCAGTGCTAGAGATGCGGGAGGGCCCGGAGATACGCAGTATTTT
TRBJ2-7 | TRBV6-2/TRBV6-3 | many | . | CASSSLTRLYEQYF | TGTGCCAGCAGTTCATTGACACGTCTCTACGAGCAGTACTTC
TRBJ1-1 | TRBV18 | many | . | CASSGAQGYTEAFF | TGTGCCAGCTCAGGGGCGCAGGGATACACTGAAGCTTTCTTT
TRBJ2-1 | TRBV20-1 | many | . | CSARASNEQFF | TGCAGTGCTAGGGCTAGCAATGAGCAGTTCTTC
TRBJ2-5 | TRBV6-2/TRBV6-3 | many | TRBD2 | CASSYPGLAGVETQYF | TGTGCCAGCAGTTACCCGGGACTAGCGGGAGTTGAGACCCAGTACTTC
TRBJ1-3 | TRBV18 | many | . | CASSPQGDTIYF | TGTGCCAGCTCACCCCAAGGGGACACCATATATTTT
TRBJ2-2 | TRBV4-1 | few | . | CASSQDLKGGGPIGELFF | TGCGCCAGCAGCCAAGACCTCAAAGGGGGAGGGCCTATAGGGGAGCTGTTTTTT
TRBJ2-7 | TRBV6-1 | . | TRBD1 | CASRPGTGLSSYEQYF | TGTGCCAGCAGGCCAGGGACAGGCCTCAGCTCCTACGAGCAGTACTTC
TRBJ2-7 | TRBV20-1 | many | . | CSVPRGSYEQYF | TGCAGTGTGCCACGGGGCAGCTACGAGCAGTACTTC
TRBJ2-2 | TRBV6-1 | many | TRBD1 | CASSWDRAKDTGELFF | TGTGCCAGCAGTTGGGACAGGGCAAAAGACACCGGGGAGCTGTTTTTT
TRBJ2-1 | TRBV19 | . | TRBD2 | CASSNYGLDEQFF | TGTGCCAGTAGTAACTACGGACTAGATGAGCAGTTCTTC
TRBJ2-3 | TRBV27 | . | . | CASSLWGRVRVTDTRYF | TGTGCCAGCAGTTTATGGGGAAGGGTAAGGGTCACAGATACGCGGTATTTT
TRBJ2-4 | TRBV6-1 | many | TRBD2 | CASSELAGDTNIQYF | TGTGCCAGCAGTGAACTAGCGGGAGACACAAACATTCAGTACTTC
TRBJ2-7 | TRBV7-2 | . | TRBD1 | CASSLEAVTGSSYEQYF | TGTGCCAGCAGCTTAGAGGCGGTGACAGGGAGCTCCTACGAGCAGTACTTC
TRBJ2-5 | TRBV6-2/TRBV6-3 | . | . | CASSTDTGDTEETQYF | TGTGCCAGCAGTACCGACACCGGGGACACCGAAGAGACCCAGTACTTC
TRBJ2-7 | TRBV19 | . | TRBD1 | CASKDRGGFTDTEYF | TGTGCCAGTAAGGACAGGGGCGGATTCACAGATACGGAGTACTTC
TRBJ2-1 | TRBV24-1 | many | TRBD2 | CATSDSGSGRNNEQFF | TGTGCCACCAGTGATTCCGGTAGCGGGAGGAATAATGAGCAGTTCTTC
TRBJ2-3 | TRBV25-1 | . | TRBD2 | CASSEFSGGADMRYF | TGTGCCAGCAGTGAGTTTAGCGGGGGCGCAGATATGCGGTATTTT
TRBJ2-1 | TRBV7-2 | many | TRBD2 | CFSSAGLAGAEQFF | TGTTTCAGCAGCGCGGGACTAGCGGGAGCTGAGCAGTTCTTC
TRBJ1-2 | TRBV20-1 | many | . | CSASSSDGNYGYTF | TGCAGTGCTAGTAGCTCTGACGGGAACTATGGCTACACCTTC
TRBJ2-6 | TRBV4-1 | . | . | CASSQGKGTRSSGANVLTF | TGCGCCAGCAGCCAAGGGAAAGGGACACGGTCCTCTGGGGCCAACGTCCTGACTTTC
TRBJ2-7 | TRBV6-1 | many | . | CASTPGYEQYF | TGTGCCAGCACCCCCGGGTACGAGCAGTACTTC
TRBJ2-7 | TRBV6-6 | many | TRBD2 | CASSYSQGASGRGEQYF | TGTGCCAGCAGTTACTCACAGGGAGCTAGCGGGAGAGGCGAGCAGTACTTC
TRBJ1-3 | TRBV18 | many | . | CASSPIEGPTGNTIYF | TGTGCCAGCTCACCTATCGAGGGGCCAACTGGAAACACCATATATTTT